A selection of T cell receptor beta chains follows, all from one sample in a study of shared clonotypes between healthy human individuals. The protocol was immunoSEQ multiplex PCR, while the TCRdb copy is restricted to in-frame clones and leaves out a portion. The sample carries about 690,000 clones, about 92% recorded once. Material: memory CD8+ T cells from PBMCs. The receptors derive from a man younger than 35 in good health. Some clones in this sample may be carry-over from other donors' samples. The CDR3 runs from the conserved cysteine through the conserved F or W. A D gene is named only where the DNA matches it firmly. The size field is filled for only some rows; it gives once, few, many or a size class.

v_gene	j_gene	abundance	d_gene	CDR3aa	CDR3nt
TRBV10-3	TRBJ1-1	.	TRBD1	CAISLRQGGDTEAFF	TGTGCCATCAGCCTACGACAGGGTGGGGACACTGAAGCTTTCTTT
TRBV11-2	TRBJ2-7	.	TRBD2	CASSPGRSDYYEQYF	TGTGCCAGCAGCCCCGGGAGGAGCGACTACTACGAGCAGTACTTC
TRBV11-2	TRBJ2-3	.	TRBD2	CASSLTSGRPMRDTQYF	TGTGCCAGCAGCTTGACTAGCGGGAGGCCGATGCGGGATACGCAGTATTTT
TRBV6-1	TRBJ2-3	.	.	CASSEGASYYTDTQYF	TGTGCCAGCAGTGAAGGAGCCTCCTACTACACAGATACGCAGTATTTT
TRBV28	TRBJ2-2	.	.	CASSLYTGELFF	TGTGCCAGCAGTTTGTACACCGGGGAGCTGTTTTTT
TRBV7-2	TRBJ1-2	.	.	CASSLGGGNGYTF	TGTGCCAGCAGCTTGGGGGGAGGAAATGGCTACACCTTC
TRBV19	TRBJ2-6	.	.	CASSGTSGANVLTF	TGTGCCAGTAGTGGGACCTCGGGGGCCAACGTCCTGACTTTC
TRBV9	TRBJ1-1	.	TRBD1	CASSVDTGAASEAFF	TGTGCCAGCAGCGTAGATACAGGGGCGGCGTCTGAAGCTTTCTTT
TRBV5-5	TRBJ1-5	.	.	CASSPGPSQPQHF	TGTGCCAGCAGCCCGGGCCCGAGTCAGCCCCAGCATTTT
TRBV28	TRBJ1-3	.	.	CASSPGAEGSGNTIYF	TGTGCCAGCAGTCCCGGGGCAGAGGGCTCTGGAAACACCATATATTTT
TRBV28	TRBJ2-2	.	.	CASRTEDTLTGELFF	TGTGCCAGCAGGACGGAGGACACCCTAACCGGGGAGCTGTTTTTT
TRBV27	TRBJ2-7	.	.	CASRRPDTYEQYF	TGTGCCAGCAGGCGGCCGGACACCTACGAGCAGTACTTC
TRBV29-1	TRBJ2-7	.	.	CSVEDEKGGYEQYF	TGCAGCGTTGAAGACGAAAAAGGGGGATACGAGCAGTACTTC
TRBV28	TRBJ2-7	.	TRBD2	CASSPLLAGDYEQYF	TGTGCCAGCAGTCCCCTGCTTGCGGGAGATTACGAGCAGTACTTC
TRBV4-1	TRBJ2-1	.	TRBD2	CASSQEGGADTVRVEQFF	TGCGCCAGCAGCCAAGAGGGAGGGGCGGACACGGTGAGGGTTGAGCAGTTCTTC
TRBV4-1	TRBJ2-6	.	.	CASSPSRLQGPNVLTF	TGCGCCAGCAGCCCAAGTCGGTTACAGGGCCCCAACGTCCTGACTTTC
TRBV9	TRBJ1-5	.	.	CASSVTGVSNQPQHF	TGTGCCAGCAGCGTAACGGGGGTTAGCAATCAGCCCCAGCATTTT
TRBV4-1	TRBJ1-1	.	.	CASSQALGIGTEAFF	TGCGCCAGCAGCCAAGCTCTCGGGATTGGCACTGAAGCTTTCTTT
TRBV28	TRBJ2-3	.	.	CASSSGPYGADTQYF	TGTGCCAGCAGTTCCGGGCCCTACGGCGCGGATACGCAGTATTTT
TRBV9	TRBJ2-3	.	TRBD2	CASSVGGTSPDTQYF	TGTGCCAGCAGCGTAGGCGGGACTAGTCCAGATACGCAGTATTTT
TRBV7-9	TRBJ2-5	.	.	CASSLPDEETQYF	TGTGCCAGCAGCTTACCAGACGAAGAGACCCAGTACTTC
TRBV5-5	TRBJ1-1	.	.	CASSFWTVNTEAFF	TGTGCCAGCAGCTTTTGGACAGTGAACACTGAAGCTTTCTTT
TRBV2	TRBJ2-1	.	.	CASSDQGGLYNEQFF	TGTGCCAGCAGTGATCAGGGGGGATTATACAATGAGCAGTTCTTC
TRBV29-1	TRBJ2-5	.	.	CSVEQETQYF	TGCAGCGTAGAACAAGAGACCCAGTACTTC
TRBV7-3	TRBJ2-5	.	.	CASSLEGRREETQYF	TGTGCCAGCAGCTTAGAGGGGCGACGGGAAGAGACCCAGTACTTC
TRBV4-1	TRBJ1-2	.	.	CASSQVDVIRYGYTF	TGCGCCAGCAGCCAAGTCGACGTGATCCGCTATGGCTACACCTTC
TRBV30	TRBJ2-4	.	.	CAWTNGKGPGDIQYF	TGTGCCTGGACCAATGGTAAGGGCCCGGGAGACATTCAGTACTTC
TRBV19	TRBJ1-5	few	TRBD1	CASRRDREGSQPQHF	TGTGCCAGTAGGAGGGACAGGGAGGGTAGTCAGCCCCAGCATTTT
TRBV14	TRBJ2-1	.	.	CASSPRFNEQFF	TGTGCCAGCAGTCCACGGTTTAATGAGCAGTTCTTC
TRBV7-9	TRBJ1-6	.	.	CASSLVIKGPNSPLHF	TGTGCCAGCAGCTTAGTGATTAAAGGGCCTAATTCACCCCTCCACTTT
TRBV7-9	TRBJ1-2	once	.	CASSLENYGYTF	TGTGCCAGCAGCTTAGAAAACTATGGCTACACCTTC
TRBV5-1	TRBJ1-1	.	TRBD1	CASSLVVTGGRTEAFF	TGCGCCAGCAGCTTGGTCGTAACAGGGGGCCGCACTGAAGCTTTCTTT
TRBV7-2	TRBJ2-5	.	.	CASSLATGTLEETQYF	TGTGCCAGCAGCTTAGCTACGGGAACTTTAGAAGAGACCCAGTACTTC
TRBV6-5	TRBJ2-5	.	.	CASSYSMRQETQYF	TGTGCCAGCAGTTACTCGATGAGGCAAGAGACCCAGTACTTC
TRBV4-2	TRBJ1-3	.	.	CASSPWVTAGNTIYF	TGTGCCAGCAGCCCCTGGGTGACGGCTGGAAACACCATATATTTT
TRBV29-1	TRBJ1-2	.	.	CSVESLGHAKSGYTF	TGCAGCGTTGAGTCATTGGGTCACGCTAAAAGTGGCTACACCTTC
TRBV9	TRBJ1-2	.	.	CASRESGGYGYTF	TGTGCCAGCAGGGAAAGCGGGGGCTATGGCTACACCTTC
TRBV7-2	TRBJ2-7	.	.	CASSSEYEQYF	TGTGCCAGCAGCTCAGAGTACGAGCAGTACTTC
TRBV28	TRBJ1-2	once	.	CASRNYGQNYGYTF	TGTGCCAGCAGAAACTACGGACAGAACTATGGCTACACCTTC
TRBV7-9	TRBJ1-1	.	.	CASSSPFTEAFF	TGTGCCAGCAGCTCCCCTTTTACTGAAGCTTTCTTT
TRBV27	TRBJ1-5	.	TRBD1	CASKDRGQPQHF	TGTGCCAGCAAGGACAGGGGGCAGCCCCAGCATTTT
TRBV9	TRBJ2-1	.	.	CASSHTLGALPDNEQFF	TGTGCCAGCAGCCATACGCTGGGGGCCCTCCCGGATAATGAGCAGTTCTTC
TRBV2	TRBJ2-1	.	.	CASSEGGWAYNEQFF	TGTGCCAGCAGTGAGGGTGGCTGGGCCTACAATGAGCAGTTCTTC
TRBV9	TRBJ1-1	few	TRBD1	CASSVSGTANTEAFF	TGTGCCAGCAGCGTATCAGGGACAGCGAACACTGAAGCTTTCTTT
TRBV5-1	TRBJ2-3	.	TRBD2	CASRNSMTSRTDTQYF	TGCGCCAGCAGGAACTCAATGACTAGCAGGACAGATACGCAGTATTTT
TRBV11-2	TRBJ2-7	.	.	CASSLEGSLYEQYF	TGTGCCAGCAGCTTAGAGGGGAGCTTATACGAGCAGTACTTC
TRBV5-1	TRBJ2-1	.	.	CASSWTVSNEQFF	TGCGCCAGCAGCTGGACAGTCTCCAATGAGCAGTTCTTC
TRBV6-1	TRBJ1-2	.	.	CASFPLGSGNYGYTF	TGTGCCAGCTTCCCTCTGGGCTCCGGTAACTATGGCTACACCTTC
TRBV5-5	TRBJ1-2	.	.	CASSQGNLLGYTF	TGTGCCAGCAGCCAAGGGAACCTCCTCGGCTACACCTTC
TRBV5-1	TRBJ2-7	.	.	CASSLARDGSYEQYF	TGCGCCAGCAGCTTGGCCCGGGACGGGAGCTACGAGCAGTACTTC
TRBV27	TRBJ1-2	.	TRBD1	CASSSRTGGLASGYTF	TGTGCCAGCAGTTCAAGGACAGGGGGCTTGGCTTCGGGCTACACCTTC